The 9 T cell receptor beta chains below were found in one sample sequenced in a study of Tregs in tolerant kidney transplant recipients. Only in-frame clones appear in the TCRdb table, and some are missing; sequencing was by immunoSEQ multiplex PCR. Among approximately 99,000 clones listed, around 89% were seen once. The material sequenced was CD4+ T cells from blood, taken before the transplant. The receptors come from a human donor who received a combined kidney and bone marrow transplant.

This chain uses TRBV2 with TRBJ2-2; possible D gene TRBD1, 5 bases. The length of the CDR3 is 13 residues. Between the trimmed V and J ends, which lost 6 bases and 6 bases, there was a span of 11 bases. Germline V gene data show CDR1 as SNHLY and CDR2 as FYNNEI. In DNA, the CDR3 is TGTGCCAGCAGGATGGACAATCCCGGGGAGCTGTTTTTT. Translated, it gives CASRMDNPGELFF.

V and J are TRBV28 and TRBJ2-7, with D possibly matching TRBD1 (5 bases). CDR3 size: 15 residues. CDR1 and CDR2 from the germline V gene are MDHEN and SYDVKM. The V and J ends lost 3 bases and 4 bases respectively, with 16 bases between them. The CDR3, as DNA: TGTGCCAGCAGTTTTGTCCTCCCTAGGGGTTACGAGCAGTACTTC. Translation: CASSFVLPRGYEQYF. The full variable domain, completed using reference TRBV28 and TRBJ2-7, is DVKVTQSSRYLVKRTGEKVFLECVQDMDHENMFWYRQDPGLGLRLIYFSYDVKMKEKGDIPEGYSVSREKKERFSLILESASTNQTSMYLCASSFVLPRGYEQYFGPGTRLTVT.

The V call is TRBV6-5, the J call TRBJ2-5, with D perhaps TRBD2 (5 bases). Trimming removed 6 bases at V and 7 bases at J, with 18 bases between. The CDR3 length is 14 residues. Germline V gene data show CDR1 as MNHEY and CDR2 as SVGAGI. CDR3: CASSPPGLGGTQYF. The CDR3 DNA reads TGTGCCAGCAGCCCTCCCGGACTGGGTGGGACCCAGTACTTC.

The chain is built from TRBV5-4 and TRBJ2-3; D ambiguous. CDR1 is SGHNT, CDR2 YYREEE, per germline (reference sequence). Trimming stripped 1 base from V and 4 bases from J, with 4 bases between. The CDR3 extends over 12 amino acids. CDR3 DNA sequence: TGTGCCAGCAGCTTGTCAGCAGATACGCAGTATTTT. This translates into CASSLSADTQYF. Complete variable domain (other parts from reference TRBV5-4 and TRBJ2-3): ETGVTQSPTHLIKTRGQQVTLRCSSQSGHNTVSWYQQALGQGPQFIFQYYREEENGRGNFPPRFSGLQFPNYSSELNVNALELDDSALYLCASSLSADTQYFGPGTRLTVL.

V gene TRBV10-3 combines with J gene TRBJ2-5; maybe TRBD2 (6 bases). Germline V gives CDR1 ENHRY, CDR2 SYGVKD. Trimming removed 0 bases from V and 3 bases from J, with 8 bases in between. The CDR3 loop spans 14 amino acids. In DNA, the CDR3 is TGTGCCATCAGTGAGTCGGCGGGGAAAGAGACCCAGTACTTC. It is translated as CAISESAGKETQYF.

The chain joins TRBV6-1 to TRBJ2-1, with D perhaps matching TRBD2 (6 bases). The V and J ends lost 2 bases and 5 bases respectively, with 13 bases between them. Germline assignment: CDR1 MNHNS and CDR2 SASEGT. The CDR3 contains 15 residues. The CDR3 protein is CASSELGRRDNEQFF. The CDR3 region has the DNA TGTGCCAGCAGTGAATTAGGTAGGAGGGACAATGAGCAGTTCTTC.

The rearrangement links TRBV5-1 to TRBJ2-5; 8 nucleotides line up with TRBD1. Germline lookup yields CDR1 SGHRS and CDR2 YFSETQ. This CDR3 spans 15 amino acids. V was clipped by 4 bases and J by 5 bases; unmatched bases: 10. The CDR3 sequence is CASSPRGRSEETQYF. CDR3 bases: TGCGCCAGCAGCCCCAGGGGGCGCTCAGAGGAGACCCAGTACTTC.

CDR3 nucleotides: TGCGCCAGCAGCCAGTGGGGCGGGGCCTTAGCCAAAAACATTCAGTACTTC. As protein: CASSQWGGALAKNIQYF. The J gene is TRBJ2-4, the V gene TRBV4-1; possible D gene TRBD2, 6 bases. V shed 3 bases and J shed 0 bases, with 15 bases lying between them. The CDR3 has 17 residues. CDR1 is MGHRA and CDR2 is YSYEKL in the germline V gene.

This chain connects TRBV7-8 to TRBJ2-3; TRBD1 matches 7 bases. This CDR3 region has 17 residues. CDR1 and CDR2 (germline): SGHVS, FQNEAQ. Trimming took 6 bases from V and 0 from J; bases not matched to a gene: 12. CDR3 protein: CASRERTWTGSTDTQYF. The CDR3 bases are TGTGCCAGCAGGGAAAGGACCTGGACAGGTAGCACAGATACGCAGTATTTT.